Following are 7 T cell receptor beta chains from one sample sequenced in a study of beta chain features in type 1 diabetes. What was sequenced were expressed TCRB transcripts, since all of the isolated RNA had been reverse transcribed. Only in-frame clones appear in the TCRdb table, and some are missing; sequencing was by immunoSEQ multiplex PCR. Among about 370,000 clones listed, about 15% were seen once. Specimen: naive CD4+ T cells from blood. The receptor source for this set is a woman aged 18-29 years in good health.

The chain couples TRBV30 to TRBJ2-5; D is perhaps TRBD1 (6 bases). The CDR3 loop spans 15 amino acids. Germline values: CDR1 GTSNPN, CDR2 SVGIG (reference sequence). V lost 4 bases and J 2 bases, leaving 17 bases between the germline ends. The CDR3 region is CAWTPGRGYQETQYF. For the CDR3, the DNA is TGTGCCTGGACCCCGGGAAGGGGGTATCAAGAGACCCAGTACTTC.

A remark on this clone: The sample has other DNA sequences that encode this CDR3 too. V gene TRBV18 combines with J gene TRBJ2-5, with TRBD1 identical over 10 bases. This CDR3 is 13 amino acids long. The germline V gene has CDR1 KGHSH and CDR2 LQKENI. V shed 3 bases, J shed 5 bases, and the junction held 0 bases outside the gene matches. CDR3 bases: TGTGCCAGCTCACCGGGACAGGGGGAGACCCAGTACTTC. This encodes CASSPGQGETQYF. The full variable domain, its missing parts supplied by reference TRBV18 and TRBJ2-5, is NAGVMQNPRHLVRRRGQEARLRCSPMKGHSHVYWYRQLPEEGLKFMVYLQKENIIDESGMPKERFSAEFPKEGPSILRIQQVVRGDSAAYFCASSPGQGETQYFGPGTRLLVL.

V usage is TRBV21-1 and J usage is TRBJ2-4; the table calls TRBD1, which could not be checked here. TRBV21-1 is termed a pseudogene. This CDR3 has 15 amino acids. The CDR3 DNA is TGTGCCAGCAGGTGGACAGACATAGCCAAAAACATTCAGTACTTC. It translates to CASRWTDIAKNIQYF.

This clone showed up just a few times. V is TRBV7-9 and J is TRBJ2-1; 11 bases map to TRBD2. Germline V gives CDR1 SEHNR, CDR2 FQNEAQ (reference sequence). The CDR3 consists of 15 residues. With V trimmed by 1 base and J by 7 bases, 3 bases remained unmatched. The CDR3 spells CASSLVIAGGNEQFF. CDR3 nucleotide sequence: TGTGCCAGCAGCTTAGTAATAGCGGGAGGGAATGAGCAGTTCTTC. Supplemented by reference TRBV7-9 and TRBJ2-1, the full variable domain reads DTGVSQNPRHKITKRGQNVTFRCDPISEHNRLYWYRQTLGQGPEFLTYFQNEAQLEKSRLLSDRFSAERPKGSFSTLEIQRTEQGDSAMYLCASSLVIAGGNEQFFGPGTRLTVL.

This clone has a handful of counts. CDR3: CASSIGENTEAFF. CDR3 in DNA: TGTGCCAGTAGTATCGGGGAGAACACTGAAGCTTTCTTT. V is TRBV19 and J is TRBJ1-1; no firm D call. The ends were cut back, 3 bases at V and 1 base at J, with 6 bases in the middle. Germline CDR1 reads LNHDA; CDR2 reads SQIVND (reference sequence). The CDR3 extends over 13 amino acids.

In its sample, this clone was seen a few times. The chain is built from TRBV29-1 and TRBJ1-1, with TRBD1 as a possible D gene (6 bases). The CDR3 runs 14 residues. CDR1 SQVTM and CDR2 ANQGSEA come from the germline V gene. V lost 7 bases to trimming and J lost 1 base, with 16 bases between them. CDR3 sequence (DNA): TGCAGCGGCCTGGCCGGACAGCGGAACACTGAAGCTTTCTTT. Residues: CSGLAGQRNTEAFF.

This clone occurred a few times. The chain links TRBV5-6 to TRBJ2-2, with D tentatively TRBD1 (5 bases). The CDR3 length is 14 residues. V was pared by 0 bases and J by 4 bases, with 7 bases between. Germline lookup yields CDR1 SGHDT and CDR2 YYEEEE. Here the CDR3 reads CASSLGQLTGELFF. The CDR3 DNA reads as TGTGCCAGCAGCTTGGGACAGCTCACCGGGGAGCTGTTTTTT.